A single sample is the source of the 19 T cell receptor beta chains below, sequenced in a study of blood T cell repertoires in COVID-19. Produced via immunoSEQ multiplex PCR; TCRdb's table is partial and in-frame only. The sample yields about 80,000 clones, roughly four fifths seen once. Specimen: peripheral blood. Receptor source: a human donor in a cohort sampled during active COVID-19.

Only one count was recorded for this clone. V is TRBV15 and J is TRBJ1-3, with 8 bases identical to TRBD1. Per germline, CDR1 LNHNV and CDR2 YYDKDF (reference sequence). The V gene end was trimmed by 0 bases and the J gene end by 2 bases; junction bases not matched to a gene: 0. This CDR3 is built from 15 residues. The CDR3 loop reads CATSRDRGPGNTIYF. The CDR3 bases are TGTGCCACCAGCAGAGACAGGGGGCCTGGAAACACCATATATTTT.

The V and J genes are TRBV20-1 and TRBJ1-2, with D hard to call. The V end lost 7 bases, the J end lost 8 bases, and 11 bases lay between the germline ends. From germline, CDR1 is DFQATT and CDR2 SNEGSKA (reference sequence). The CDR3 is 10 residues long. CDR3 amino acids: CSGYGQGYTF. The CDR3 DNA reads as TGCAGTGGGTATGGCCAGGGCTACACCTTC.

This clone occurred once. This rearrangement joins TRBV7-8 to TRBJ1-2; maybe TRBD1 (5 bases). CDR3 length: 13 amino acids. V lost 1 base and J lost 5, with 8 bases in between. Germline CDR1 reads SGHVS; CDR2 reads FQNEAQ. The CDR3 reads CASSLGTPYGYTF. CDR3 nucleotide sequence: TGTGCCAGCAGCTTAGGGACACCTTATGGCTACACCTTC.

The chain joins TRBV19 to TRBJ1-5; D possibly corresponds to TRBD1 (5 bases). Germline loops: CDR1 LNHDA, CDR2 SQIVND (reference sequence). V gave up 7 bases and J gave up 8 bases, with 18 bases separating them. This CDR3 has 14 amino acids. In DNA, the CDR3 is TGTGCCAGTAACCCGGGGGGGACGTATAAGCCCCAGCATTTT. It specifies CASNPGGTYKPQHF.

The rearrangement joins TRBV18 to TRBJ1-1, with 9 positions matching TRBD1. The CDR3 spans 15 residues. The J segment lost 5 bases and the V segment lost 5 bases, leaving 9 bases of the junction unmatched. Germline values: CDR1 KGHSH, CDR2 LQKENI. CDR3 in amino acids: CASSDRGGWETEAFF. CDR3 DNA sequence: TGTGCCAGCTCAGACAGGGGGGGCTGGGAGACTGAAGCTTTCTTT.

The chain is built from TRBV21-1 and TRBJ2-7; TRBD1, the D gene given by the table, was not confirmed from the DNA. TRBV21-1 is given as a pseudogene. The CDR3 is made up of 16 amino acids. The CDR3 DNA reads TGTGCCAGCAGCAAATCGGGACAGCTATTCTCCTACGAGCAGTACTTC. Residues: CASSKSGQLFSYEQYF.

The rearrangement links TRBV24-1 to TRBJ1-5, with D tentatively TRBD1 (6 bases). The CDR3 length is 16 residues. V lost 3 bases and J 6 bases, leaving 17 bases between the germline ends. Looked up from germline, CDR1 is KGHDR and CDR2 is SFDVKD. The DNA for the CDR3 is TGTGCCACCAGTGATCCCCGAGGGGGGGGTATTCAGCCCCAGCATTTT. It yields the protein CATSDPRGGGIQPQHF.

The gene calls are TRBV5-6 and TRBJ1-2, with a weak D call TRBD1 (5 bases). Germline CDR1 is SGHDT and CDR2 is YYEEEE. Deletions cut 0 bases from V and 2 bases from J, with 14 bases between. This CDR3 has 16 residues. CDR3 nucleotides: TGTGCCAGCAGCTTGGATGGAGACAGAGCCAACTATGGCTACACCTTC. As protein: CASSLDGDRANYGYTF.

This clone was recorded a few times. This rearrangement joins TRBV28 to TRBJ2-7; weak D call: TRBD1 (5 bases). Germline assignment: CDR1 MDHEN and CDR2 SYDVKM. The CDR3 is made up of 14 amino acids. The V end was cut by 8 bases, the J end by 3 bases, with 17 bases between. CDR3 DNA: TGTGCCAGCTGGCCCGGCAGGGAAGGCTACGAGCAGTACTTC. It specifies CASWPGREGYEQYF.

The V gene is TRBV2, the J gene TRBJ1-4; 7 nucleotides match TRBD1. Germline CDR1 is SNHLY and CDR2 is FYNNEI. With V trimmed by 5 bases and J by 3 bases, 6 bases remained unmatched. There are 15 residues in the CDR3. CDR3 DNA sequence: TGTGCCAGCAGTCAACCCGGGACAGCTAATGAAAAACTGTTTTTT. Translating it yields CASSQPGTANEKLFF. Looking up the rest from reference TRBV2 and TRBJ1-4 gives the full variable domain: EPEVTQTPSHQVTQMGQEVILRCVPISNHLYFYWYRQILGQKVEFLVSFYNNEISEKSEIFDDQFSVERPDGSNFTLKIRSTKLEDSAMYFCASSQPGTANEKLFFGSGTQLSVL.

CDR3 coding DNA: TGTGCCAGCAGTCGGGGGGGCTATGGCTACACCTTC. Residues: CASSRGGYGYTF. The genes are TRBV6-2 or TRBV6-3 and TRBJ1-2; TRBD1 is a possible D gene (5 bases). From germline, CDR1 is MNHEY and CDR2 SVGEGT. V gave up 5 bases and J gave up 4 bases, with 8 bases separating them. The CDR3 totals 12 residues.

The chain uses TRBV24-1 and TRBJ2-1; 12 positions agree with TRBD1. Losses at the gene ends were 9 bases for V and 4 bases for J; bases not matched to a gene: 6. The length of the CDR3 is 15 residues. Germline lookup yields CDR1 KGHDR and CDR2 SFDVKD. CDR3 DNA sequence: TGTGCCACCGGGACAGGGGGCGCAGGTTACAATGAGCAGTTCTTC. It is translated as CATGTGGAGYNEQFF.

The V call is TRBV2, the J call TRBJ2-1, with 11 positions matching TRBD2. Germline lookup yields CDR1 SNHLY and CDR2 FYNNEI. CDR3 length: 17 amino acids. Trimming removed 6 bases from V and 4 bases from J; junction bases left unmatched: 11. The CDR3, as DNA: TGTGCCAGCAGCAAAACTCCTCTAGCGGGGGGTTACAATGAGCAGTTCTTC. Protein sequence: CASSKTPLAGGYNEQFF.

The chain joins TRBV7-3 to TRBJ2-3; D is ambiguous. This CDR3 is built from 13 residues. CDR1 and CDR2 (germline): SGHTA, FQGTGA. V lost 1 base to trimming and J lost 3 bases, with 5 bases between them. The CDR3 sequence is CASSLKSTDTQYF. The CDR3 DNA sequence: TGTGCCAGCAGCTTAAAATCTACAGATACGCAGTATTTT.

The J gene is TRBJ1-2, the V gene TRBV27, with TRBD1 matching over 9 bases. The CDR3 consists of 14 residues. Losses at the gene ends were 0 bases for V and 5 bases for J; bases not matched to a gene: 1. Germline V gene sequence: CDR1 MNHEY, CDR2 SMNVEV (reference sequence). The CDR3 spells CASSLSGQGYGYTF. CDR3 coding DNA: TGTGCCAGCAGTTTATCGGGACAGGGATATGGCTACACCTTC.

Only a few counts were recorded for this clone. CDR3 in amino acids: CATSRGGQDGYTF. The CDR3 DNA reads as TGTGCCACCAGCAGGGGAGGACAGGATGGCTACACCTTC. The chain carries TRBV15 and TRBJ1-2; 7 positions agree with TRBD1. CDR1 and CDR2 (germline): LNHNV, YYDKDF (reference sequence). The V gene end was trimmed by 3 bases and the J gene end by 6 bases; junction bases not matched to a gene: 4. This CDR3 comprises 13 residues.

V and J are TRBV6-5 and TRBJ2-1; a possible D gene is TRBD2 (5 bases). Looked up from germline, CDR1 is MNHEY and CDR2 is SVGAGI. This CDR3 has 13 amino acids. Trimming pared 6 bases from V and 6 bases from J, leaving 12 bases between. The CDR3 spells CASRAPGGNEQFF. CDR3 DNA: TGTGCCAGCAGGGCACCCGGAGGCAATGAGCAGTTCTTC.

The rearrangement joins TRBV6-5 to TRBJ2-5, with D maybe TRBD2 (6 bases). Trimming shortened V by 6 bases and J by 5 bases, and 16 bases separated the two germline ends. CDR3 length equals 14 residues. Germline CDR1 reads MNHEY; CDR2 reads SVGAGI. CDR3 DNA sequence: TGTGCCAGCAGGTCCGGACTATCCCGGGAGACCCAGTACTTC. Its protein is CASRSGLSRETQYF.

This clone was counted a few times. The chain uses TRBV6-5 and TRBJ2-7; the match to TRBD1 covers 9 bases. This CDR3 has 12 residues. Trimming took 7 bases from V and 6 from J; bases not matched to a gene: 4. Per the germline V gene, CDR1 is MNHEY and CDR2 is SVGAGI. The CDR3 reads CASTGTGSEQYF. As DNA, the CDR3 is TGTGCCAGCACTGGGACAGGGAGCGAGCAGTACTTC.